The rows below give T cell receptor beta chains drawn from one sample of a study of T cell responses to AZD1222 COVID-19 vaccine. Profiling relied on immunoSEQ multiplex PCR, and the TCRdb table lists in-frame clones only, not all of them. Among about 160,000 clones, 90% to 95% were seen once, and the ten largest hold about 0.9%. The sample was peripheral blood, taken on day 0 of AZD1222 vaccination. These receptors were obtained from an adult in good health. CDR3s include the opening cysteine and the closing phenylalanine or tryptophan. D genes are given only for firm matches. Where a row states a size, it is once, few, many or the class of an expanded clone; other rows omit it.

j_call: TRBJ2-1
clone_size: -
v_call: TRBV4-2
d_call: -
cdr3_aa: CASSQEGGGVPYNEQFF
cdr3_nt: TGTGCCAGCAGCCAAGAGGGTGGAGGAGTCCCCTACAATGAGCAGTTCTTC

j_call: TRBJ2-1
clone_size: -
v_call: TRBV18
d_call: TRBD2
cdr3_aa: CASSPISGGANEQFF
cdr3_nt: TGTGCCAGCTCACCGATTAGCGGGGGGGCCAATGAGCAGTTCTTC

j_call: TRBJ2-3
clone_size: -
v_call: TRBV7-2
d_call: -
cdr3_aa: CASSFGPGADTQYF
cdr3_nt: TGTGCCAGCAGCTTCGGACCAGGCGCCGATACGCAGTATTTT

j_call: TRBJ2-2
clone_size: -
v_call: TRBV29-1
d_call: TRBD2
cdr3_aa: CSVGGGADTGELFF
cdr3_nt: TGCAGCGTCGGCGGGGGGGCCGATACCGGGGAGCTGTTTTTT

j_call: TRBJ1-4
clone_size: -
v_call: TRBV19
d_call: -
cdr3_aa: CASSAVATNEKLFF
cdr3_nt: TGTGCCAGTAGTGCAGTTGCAACTAATGAAAAACTGTTTTTT

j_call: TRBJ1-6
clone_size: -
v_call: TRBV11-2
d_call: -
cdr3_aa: CASSLFEYNSPLHF
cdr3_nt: TGTGCCAGCAGCTTGTTCGAATATAATTCACCCCTCCACTTT

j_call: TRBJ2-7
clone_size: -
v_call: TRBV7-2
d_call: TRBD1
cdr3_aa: CASSDSGTATHEQYF
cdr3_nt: TGTGCCAGCAGTGACTCCGGGACAGCTACTCACGAGCAGTACTTC

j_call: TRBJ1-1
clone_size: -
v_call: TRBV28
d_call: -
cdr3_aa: CASEERTTEAFF
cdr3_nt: TGTGCCAGTGAGGAACGAACGACTGAAGCTTTCTTT

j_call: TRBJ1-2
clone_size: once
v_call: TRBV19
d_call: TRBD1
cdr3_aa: CASSMSQGAGGDTF
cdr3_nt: TGTGCCAGTAGTATGTCCCAGGGGGCGGGTGGCGACACCTTC

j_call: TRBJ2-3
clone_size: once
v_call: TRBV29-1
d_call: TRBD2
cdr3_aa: CSVRGLQQRGTQYF
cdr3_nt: TGCAGCGTGCGGGGACTACAACAAAGGGGTACGCAGTATTTT

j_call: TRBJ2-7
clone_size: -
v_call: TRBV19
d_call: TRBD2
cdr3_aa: CASRTGLGPYEQYF
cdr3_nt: TGTGCCAGCAGAACGGGACTAGGGCCCTACGAGCAGTACTTC

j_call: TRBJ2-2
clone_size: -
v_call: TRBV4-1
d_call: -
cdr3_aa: CASSQLVGPNTGELFF
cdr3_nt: TGCGCCAGCAGCCAATTAGTGGGGCCGAACACCGGGGAGCTGTTTTTT

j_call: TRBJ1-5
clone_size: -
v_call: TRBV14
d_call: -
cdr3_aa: CASSQDSRTEDSNQPQHF
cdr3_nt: TGTGCCAGCAGCCAAGATTCCCGGACAGAGGATAGCAATCAGCCCCAGCATTTT

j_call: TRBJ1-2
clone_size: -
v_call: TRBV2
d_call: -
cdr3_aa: CANRDRNLRHGYTF
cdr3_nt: TGTGCCAACAGGGACCGCAATTTAAGGCATGGCTACACCTTC

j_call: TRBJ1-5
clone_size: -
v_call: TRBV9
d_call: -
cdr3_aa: CASSPHTSNQPQHF
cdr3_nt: TGTGCCAGCAGCCCTCACACCAGCAATCAGCCCCAGCATTTT

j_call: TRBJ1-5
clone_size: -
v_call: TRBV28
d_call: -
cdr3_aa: CASREGGTDQPQHF
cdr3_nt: TGTGCCAGCAGGGAAGGGGGGACTGATCAGCCCCAGCATTTT

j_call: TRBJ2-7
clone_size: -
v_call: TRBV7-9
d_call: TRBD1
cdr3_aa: CASTGTGKSYEQYF
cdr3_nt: TGTGCCAGTACCGGGACAGGGAAGAGCTACGAGCAGTACTTC

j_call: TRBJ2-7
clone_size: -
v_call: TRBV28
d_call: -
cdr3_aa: CASSFRLADPSYEQYF
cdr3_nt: TGTGCCAGCAGTTTTCGGTTGGCAGATCCATCCTACGAGCAGTACTTC

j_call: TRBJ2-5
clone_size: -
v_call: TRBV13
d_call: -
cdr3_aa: CASSPRTGWETQYF
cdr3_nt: TGTGCCAGCAGCCCCCGAACAGGGTGGGAGACCCAGTACTTC

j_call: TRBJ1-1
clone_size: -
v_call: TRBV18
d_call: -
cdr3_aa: CASSPPGANTEAFF
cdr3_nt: TGTGCCAGCTCACCACCGGGGGCGAATACTGAAGCTTTCTTT

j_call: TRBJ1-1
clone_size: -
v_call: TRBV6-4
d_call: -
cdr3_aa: CASSEQGGGTEAFF
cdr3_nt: TGTGCCAGCAGTGAGCAGGGCGGAGGGACTGAAGCTTTCTTT

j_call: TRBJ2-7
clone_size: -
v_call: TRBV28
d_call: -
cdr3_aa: CASSPWRDGQYF
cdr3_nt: TGTGCCAGCAGCCCATGGAGGGATGGGCAGTACTTC

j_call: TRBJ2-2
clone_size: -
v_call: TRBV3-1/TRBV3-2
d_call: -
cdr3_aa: CASSQVQGEDTGELFF
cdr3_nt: TGTGCCAGCAGCCAAGTGCAGGGGGAGGACACCGGGGAGCTGTTTTTT

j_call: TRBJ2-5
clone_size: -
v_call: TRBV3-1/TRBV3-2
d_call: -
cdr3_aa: CASSQDDSWETQYF
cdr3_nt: TGTGCCAGCAGCCAAGATGATTCGTGGGAGACCCAGTACTTC

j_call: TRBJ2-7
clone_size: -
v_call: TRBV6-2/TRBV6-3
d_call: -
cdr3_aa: CASSDGPGTSNEQYF
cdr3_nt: TGTGCCAGCAGTGATGGACCCGGGACTTCCAACGAGCAGTACTTC

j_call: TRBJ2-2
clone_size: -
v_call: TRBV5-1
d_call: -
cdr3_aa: CASRDTFTGELFF
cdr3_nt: TGCGCCAGCAGGGACACCTTCACCGGGGAGCTGTTTTTT

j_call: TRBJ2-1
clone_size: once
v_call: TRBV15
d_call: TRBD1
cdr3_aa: CATSRDRGQALYNEQFF
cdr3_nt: TGTGCCACCAGCAGAGATCGTGGACAGGCTTTGTACAATGAGCAGTTCTTC

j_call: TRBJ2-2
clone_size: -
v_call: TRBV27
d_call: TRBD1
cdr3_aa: CASRLGQGAGELFF
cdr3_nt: TGTGCCAGCCGGTTGGGACAGGGGGCAGGGGAGCTGTTTTTT

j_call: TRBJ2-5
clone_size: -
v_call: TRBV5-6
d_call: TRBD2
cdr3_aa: CASSLAGAETQYF
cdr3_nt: TGTGCCAGCAGCTTAGCGGGGGCGGAAACCCAGTACTTC

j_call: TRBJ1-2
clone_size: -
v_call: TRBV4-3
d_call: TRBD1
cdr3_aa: CASSQGAGGHGYTF
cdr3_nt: TGCGCCAGCAGCCAAGGGGCAGGGGGTCATGGCTACACCTTC

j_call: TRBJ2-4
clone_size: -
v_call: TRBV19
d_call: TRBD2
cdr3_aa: CASGRLAGGPGNIQYF
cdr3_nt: TGTGCCAGTGGAAGACTAGCGGGGGGCCCGGGAAACATTCAGTACTTC

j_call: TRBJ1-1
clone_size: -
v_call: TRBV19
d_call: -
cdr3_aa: CASSIAPVLRGRDTEAFF
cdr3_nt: TGTGCCAGTAGTATAGCTCCAGTCTTACGGGGGCGCGACACTGAAGCTTTCTTT

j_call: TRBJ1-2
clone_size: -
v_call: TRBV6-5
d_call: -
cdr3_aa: CASRKSSFFGYTF
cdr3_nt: TGTGCCAGCAGGAAATCCTCGTTCTTCGGCTACACCTTC

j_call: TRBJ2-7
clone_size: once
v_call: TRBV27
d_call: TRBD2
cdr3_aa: CASSPQGLAGGYEQYF
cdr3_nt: TGTGCCAGCAGTCCCCAGGGACTAGCGGGGGGTTACGAGCAGTACTTC

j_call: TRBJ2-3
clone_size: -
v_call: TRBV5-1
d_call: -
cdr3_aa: CASSPRIGDTQYF
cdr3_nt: TGCGCCAGCAGCCCGCGGATCGGCGATACGCAGTATTTT

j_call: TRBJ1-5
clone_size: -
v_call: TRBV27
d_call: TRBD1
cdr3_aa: CASSLLDRGNQPQHF
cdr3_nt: TGTGCCAGCAGTTTACTAGACAGGGGCAATCAGCCCCAGCATTTT

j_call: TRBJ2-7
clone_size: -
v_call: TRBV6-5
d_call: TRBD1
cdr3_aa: CASSRRQGRYEQYF
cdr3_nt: TGTGCCAGCAGCCGAAGACAGGGTCGGTACGAGCAGTACTTC

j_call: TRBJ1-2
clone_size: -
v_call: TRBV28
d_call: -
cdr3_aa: CASSLLGTLGHIGYTF
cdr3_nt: TGTGCCAGCAGTTTATTAGGGACACTAGGCCATATTGGCTACACCTTC

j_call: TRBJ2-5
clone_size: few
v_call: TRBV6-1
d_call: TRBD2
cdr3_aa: CASSVAGGETQYF
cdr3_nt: TGTGCCAGCAGTGTAGCGGGGGGAGAGACCCAGTACTTC

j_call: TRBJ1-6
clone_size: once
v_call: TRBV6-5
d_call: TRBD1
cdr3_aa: CASSSPGQGYNSPLHF
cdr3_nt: TGTGCCAGCAGTTCACCGGGACAGGGTTATAATTCACCCCTCCACTTT

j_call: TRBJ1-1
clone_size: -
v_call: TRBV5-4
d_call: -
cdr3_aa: CASSFAENTEAFF
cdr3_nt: TGTGCCAGCAGCTTCGCAGAGAACACTGAAGCTTTCTTT

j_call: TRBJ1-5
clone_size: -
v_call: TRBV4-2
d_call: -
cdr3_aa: CASSQEIQAGSDPQHF
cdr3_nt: TGTGCCAGCAGCCAAGAGATTCAGGCGGGTTCTGATCCCCAGCATTTT

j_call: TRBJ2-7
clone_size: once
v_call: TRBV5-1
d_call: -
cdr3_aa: CASRRAEGDLDEQYF
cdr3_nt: TGCGCCAGCAGACGGGCAGAGGGGGATCTGGACGAGCAGTACTTC

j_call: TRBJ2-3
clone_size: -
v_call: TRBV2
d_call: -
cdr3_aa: CASSEQGGRADTQYF
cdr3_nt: TGTGCCAGCAGTGAACAGGGTGGGCGAGCAGATACGCAGTATTTT

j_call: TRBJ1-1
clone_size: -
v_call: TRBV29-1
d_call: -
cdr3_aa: CSVETGTEAFF
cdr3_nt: TGCAGCGTTGAGACGGGTACTGAAGCTTTCTTT

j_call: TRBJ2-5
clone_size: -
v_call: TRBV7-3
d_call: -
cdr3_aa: CASSPYRADQETQYF
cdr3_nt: TGTGCCAGCAGCCCATACCGCGCAGACCAAGAGACCCAGTACTTC

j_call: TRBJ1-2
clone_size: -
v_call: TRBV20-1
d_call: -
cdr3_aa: CSASVQTANYGYTF
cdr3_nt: TGCAGTGCTAGTGTACAAACGGCTAACTATGGCTACACCTTC

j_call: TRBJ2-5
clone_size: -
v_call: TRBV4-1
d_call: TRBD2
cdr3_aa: CASSQARAGGTAETQYF
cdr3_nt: TGCGCCAGCAGCCAAGCCAGAGCGGGGGGGACTGCGGAGACCCAGTACTTC

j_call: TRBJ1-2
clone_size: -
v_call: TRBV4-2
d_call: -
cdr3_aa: CASRPLFRQINYGYTF
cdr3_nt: TGTGCCAGCAGGCCCCTTTTTAGGCAGATTAACTATGGCTACACCTTC

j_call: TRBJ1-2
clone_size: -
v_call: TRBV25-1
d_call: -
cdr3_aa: CASSEGGANYGYTF
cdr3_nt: TGTGCCAGCAGTGAGGGGGGGGCGAACTATGGCTACACCTTC

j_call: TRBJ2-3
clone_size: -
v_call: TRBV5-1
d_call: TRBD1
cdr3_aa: CASRDRVEDTQYF
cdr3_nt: TGCGCCAGCAGGGACAGGGTTGAAGATACGCAGTATTTT

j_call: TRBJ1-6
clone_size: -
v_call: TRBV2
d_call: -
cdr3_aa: CASKRGSSYNSPLHF
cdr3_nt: TGTGCCAGCAAACGGGGGAGCTCCTATAATTCACCCCTCCACTTT

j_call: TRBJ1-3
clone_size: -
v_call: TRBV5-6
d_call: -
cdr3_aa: CASSFAPGLELGNTIYF
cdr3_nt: TGTGCCAGCAGCTTTGCTCCGGGACTCGAACTCGGAAACACCATATATTTT

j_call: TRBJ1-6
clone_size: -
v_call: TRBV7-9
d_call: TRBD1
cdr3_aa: CASSRGQPNSPLHF
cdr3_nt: TGTGCCAGCAGCCGGGGACAGCCGAATTCACCCCTCCACTTT

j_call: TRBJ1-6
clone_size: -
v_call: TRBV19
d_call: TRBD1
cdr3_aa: CASSGDRINSPLHF
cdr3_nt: TGTGCCAGTAGTGGGGACAGGATTAATTCACCCCTCCACTTT

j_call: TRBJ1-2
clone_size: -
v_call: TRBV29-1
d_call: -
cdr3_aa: CSVVGRLVGGYTF
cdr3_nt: TGCAGCGTCGTGGGGCGTCTGGTCGGCGGCTACACCTTC

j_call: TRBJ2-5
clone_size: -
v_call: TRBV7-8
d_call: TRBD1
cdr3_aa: CASSPGQGRRETQYF
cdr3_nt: TGTGCCAGCAGCCCAGGACAGGGCAGACGAGAGACCCAGTACTTC

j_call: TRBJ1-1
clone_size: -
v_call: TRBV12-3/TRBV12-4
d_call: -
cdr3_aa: CASSFAGGEAFF
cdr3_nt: TGTGCCAGCAGTTTTGCCGGTGGAGAAGCTTTCTTT

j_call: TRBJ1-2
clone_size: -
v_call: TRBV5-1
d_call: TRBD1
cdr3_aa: CASSITGEYGYTF
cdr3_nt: TGCGCCAGCAGCATAACAGGGGAATATGGCTACACCTTC